This TCR beta chain was captured by sequencing in a study of blood T cell repertoires in COVID-19. This clone was found a few times. Assay: immunoSEQ multiplex PCR; the TCRdb copy retains only in-frame clones and omits some. The sample records over 400,000 clones, approximately 85% being singletons. This TCR derives from a human donor in a cohort sampled during active COVID-19. Sequencing was done on a sample of peripheral blood.

The CDR3 DNA reads as TGCAGTGCTAGTCCCGGCTCCTATAATTCACCCCTCCACTTT. Translation gives CSASPGSYNSPLHF. The V call is TRBV20-1, the J call TRBJ1-6, with D unclear. The CDR3 consists of 14 residues. V was pared by 3 bases and J by 0 bases, with 6 bases between. CDR1 and CDR2 from the germline V gene are DFQATT and SNEGSKA (reference sequence).